Listed here are 22 T cell receptor beta chains from one sample, sequenced in a study of blood T cell repertoires in COVID-19. Clones were sequenced by immunoSEQ multiplex PCR, and TCRdb holds only the in-frame ones, with some missing. The table lists more than 200,000 clones, 80% to 90% of them singletons. The specimen was peripheral blood. These receptors were taken from a woman older than 75 with COVID-19, enrolled during active disease.

The chain joins TRBV12-3 or TRBV12-4 to TRBJ2-2; no clear D. Trimming took off 6 bases at V and 6 bases at J, with 5 bases between the two ends. The CDR3 covers 11 residues. CDR3 sequence: CASSPSGELFF. Written as DNA, the CDR3 is TGTGCCAGCAGCCCATCCGGGGAGCTGTTTTTT.

The chain has TRBV6-5 and TRBJ1-2; TRBD1 aligns across 10 bases. CDR3 length: 15 residues. Per germline, CDR1 MNHEY and CDR2 SVGAGI. V shed 6 bases and J 2 bases; nucleotides not matched to a gene: 6. The CDR3 DNA sequence: TGTGCCAGCAGGCAGTCGGGACAGGGGAACTATGGCTACACCTTC. This encodes CASRQSGQGNYGYTF.

V gene TRBV6-5 combines with J gene TRBJ2-2; possible D gene TRBD2, 6 bases. The V gene lost 7 bases and the J gene lost 4 bases, with 13 bases spanning the gap. CDR3 length equals 14 residues. CDR1 is MNHEY and CDR2 is SVGAGI in the germline V gene. CDR3 bases: TGTGCCAGCACTTCCGGAGGGTTCACCGGGGAGCTGTTTTTT. Amino acids: CASTSGGFTGELFF.

The chain employs TRBV7-9 and TRBJ1-1; the match to TRBD1 covers 7 bases. CDR3 size: 15 residues. Unmatched junction bases numbered 1, after V lost 0 bases and J lost 0 bases. Germline V gene sequence: CDR1 SEHNR, CDR2 FQNEAQ (reference sequence). CDR3 loop: CASSLARGLNTEAFF. DNA for the CDR3: TGTGCCAGCAGCTTAGCTAGGGGGCTGAACACTGAAGCTTTCTTT.

This clone was counted a few times. V gene TRBV10-3 combines with J gene TRBJ1-3; D might be TRBD1 (5 bases). The germline CDR1 and CDR2 sequences are ENHRY and SYGVKD. V was pared by 4 bases and J by 0 bases, with 10 bases between. This CDR3 contains 15 residues. Written as DNA, the CDR3 is TGTGCCATCAGTGGGGGCCATTCCTCTGGAAACACCATATATTTT. Amino acid sequence: CAISGGHSSGNTIYF.

This chain links TRBV28 with TRBJ2-1; no clear D. Between the trimmed V and J ends, which lost 6 bases and 5 bases, there was a span of 8 bases. Germline V gene sequence: CDR1 MDHEN, CDR2 SYDVKM. The CDR3 contains 12 residues. CDR3 amino acids: CASSLIDNEQFF. For the CDR3, the DNA is TGTGCCAGCAGCCTTATAGACAATGAGCAGTTCTTC.

As regards this clone: Germline and junction disagree at one end, which may indicate a read error. The chain recombines TRBV5-1 with TRBJ2-1; 7 nucleotides agree with TRBD1. The length of the CDR3 is 14 residues. The V gene's germline CDR1 is SGHRS and CDR2 YFSETQ. CDR3 residues: CASSLGQSYGEQFF. CDR3 nucleotide sequence: TGCGCCAGCAGTTTGGGACAGTCCTACGGTGAGCAGTTCTTC.

J is TRBJ2-7 and V is TRBV7-2; D gene ambiguous. CDR3 length equals 14 residues. The V gene lost 0 bases and the J gene lost 0 bases, with 6 bases spanning the gap. CDR1 is SGHTA, CDR2 FQGNSA, per germline. CDR3 protein: CASSLAPNSYEQYF. DNA for the CDR3: TGTGCCAGCAGCTTAGCCCCAAACTCCTACGAGCAGTACTTC.

The chain is built from TRBV6-6 and TRBJ1-2, with 8 positions matching TRBD1. CDR3 size: 14 residues. Per the germline V gene, CDR1 is MNHNY and CDR2 is SVGAGI (reference sequence). V gave up 0 bases and J gave up 8 bases; unmatched junction bases: 5. The CDR3 here is CASSYSSPGGGYTF. In nucleotides, the CDR3 is TGTGCCAGCAGTTACTCGAGTCCAGGGGGCGGCTACACCTTC.

This chain uses TRBV30 with TRBJ1-3; 7 nucleotides align to TRBD1. With V trimmed by 2 bases and J by 0 bases, 4 bases remained unmatched. Germline loops: CDR1 GTSNPN, CDR2 SVGIG (reference sequence). The CDR3 sequence is 15 residues long. The CDR3 DNA sequence: TGTGCCTGGAGTTCCGGGACAGCCTCTGGAAACACCATATATTTT. Protein product: CAWSSGTASGNTIYF.

This chain connects TRBV7-2 to TRBJ2-1, with 8 nucleotides matching TRBD2. With 5 bases clipped from V and 3 bases from J, the junction kept 3 bases outside the gene matches. Germline-derived CDR1 and CDR2 are SGHTA and FQGNSA. The CDR3 totals 14 residues. CDR3 loop: CASSSSGGYNEQFF. The CDR3 region has the DNA TGTGCCAGCAGCAGCAGCGGGGGCTACAATGAGCAGTTCTTC.

The rearrangement joins TRBV2 to TRBJ1-4; TRBD1 agrees at 8 bases. CDR1 SNHLY and CDR2 FYNNEI come from the germline V gene. J lost 10 bases, V lost 7 bases, and 11 bases had no gene match. This CDR3 has 14 amino acids. The CDR3 nucleotides are TGTGCCAGCACTGGACAGGGCGTGATCGGAAAACTGTTTTTT. This codes for CASTGQGVIGKLFF.

This rearrangement joins TRBV27 to TRBJ1-2; 8 nucleotides align to TRBD1. The CDR3 covers 15 residues. With 5 bases clipped from V and 5 bases from J, the junction kept 10 bases outside the gene matches. The germline gives CDR1 MNHEY, CDR2 SMNVEV (reference sequence). CDR3 protein: CASSRNGQGGYGYTF. CDR3 in DNA: TGTGCCAGCAGTAGAAACGGACAGGGAGGATATGGCTACACCTTC.

The chain uses TRBV2 and TRBJ1-5; TRBD1 might be the D (5 bases). Germline values: CDR1 SNHLY, CDR2 FYNNEI. V lost 6 bases and J 9 bases, leaving 12 bases between the germline ends. This CDR3 contains 12 residues. CDR3 region: CASRTSGGPQHF. In nucleotides, the CDR3 is TGTGCCAGCAGGACTTCCGGGGGGCCCCAGCATTTT.

The chain employs TRBV6-5 and TRBJ2-7, with D maybe TRBD1 (6 bases). Per the germline V gene, CDR1 is MNHEY and CDR2 is SVGAGI. V dropped 8 bases and J dropped 4 bases, with 18 bases sitting between them. The length of the CDR3 is 14 residues. The CDR3 loop reads CASSRRLQGYEQYV. CDR3 bases: TGTGCCAGCTCCAGAAGACTTCAGGGGTACGAGCAGTACGTC.

This clone was recorded once. The gene calls are TRBV3-1 (or the pseudogene TRBV3-2) and TRBJ1-1, with D possibly matching TRBD1 (5 bases). Germline V lookup: CDR1 LGHDT, CDR2 YNNKEL (reference sequence). Trimming left V 3 bases short and J 3 bases short, with 11 bases between. The CDR3 totals 14 residues. The CDR3, as DNA: TGTGCCAGCAGCCAGCCGGGGGTGGACACTGAAGCTTTCTTT. It is translated as CASSQPGVDTEAFF.

This clone has only a few counts. J is TRBJ2-7 and V is TRBV19; D might be TRBD2 (6 bases). The V gene lost 6 bases and the J gene lost 2 bases, with 23 bases spanning the gap. The CDR3 runs to 17 residues. Germline V gene lookup returns CDR1 LNHDA and CDR2 SQIVND (reference sequence). CDR3 region: CASRETGGSGSPYEQYF. In DNA, the CDR3 is TGTGCCAGTAGGGAAACCGGAGGGTCGGGGAGCCCCTACGAGCAGTACTTC.

The chain couples TRBV7-9 to TRBJ2-2, with D possibly matching TRBD2 (6 bases). This CDR3 has 15 residues. Trimming left V 5 bases short and J 2 bases short, with 12 bases between. Germline V gene lookup returns CDR1 SEHNR and CDR2 FQNEAQ (reference sequence). CDR3 in amino acids: CASSLTGTNTGELFF. DNA of the CDR3: TGTGCCAGCAGCCTTACCGGGACTAACACCGGGGAGCTGTTTTTT.

The chain links TRBV28 to TRBJ2-7; TRBD1 matches at 7 bases. The CDR3 runs 16 residues. The ends lost 5 bases at V and 2 bases at J; junction bases unmatched: 12. Germline V CDR1 and CDR2: MDHEN, SYDVKM. The CDR3 loop reads CASSPWTGSTTYEQYF. CDR3 DNA sequence: TGTGCCAGCAGTCCTTGGACAGGCTCTACAACCTACGAGCAGTACTTC.

This clone was detected only a few times. The chain is built from TRBV19 and TRBJ2-7, with D maybe TRBD2 (6 bases). The germline CDR1 and CDR2 sequences are LNHDA and SQIVND (reference sequence). V lost 9 bases and J lost 0, with 15 bases in between. CDR3 length equals 14 residues. The CDR3 region has the DNA TGTGCCAGCGGGGAGGCGAGGAACTCCTACGAGCAGTACTTC. Encoded protein: CASGEARNSYEQYF.

The J gene is TRBJ1-2, the V gene TRBV28, with TRBD1 matching 8 bases. The germline gives CDR1 MDHEN, CDR2 SYDVKM. Germline trimming cut 3 bases from V and 5 bases from J; bases unmatched to any gene: 8. CDR3 length: 15 residues. DNA for the CDR3: TGTGCCAGCAGTTTGAGGACAGGGTTTCAATATGGCTACACCTTC. It specifies CASSLRTGFQYGYTF.

The gene calls are TRBV28 and TRBJ1-1; D unresolved. CDR1 is MDHEN and CDR2 is SYDVKM in the germline V gene. CDR3 length: 12 residues. V was pared by 2 bases and J by 7 bases, with 8 bases between. The CDR3 nucleotides are TGTGCCAGCAGTTTAAATCGGGGTGAAGCTTTCTTT. It translates to CASSLNRGEAFF.